This TCR beta chain was documented in a study of cytomegalovirus exposure and HLA in healthy donors. Findings of the study overall: Across donors, sequencing depth was assumed by presence/absence analyses to be roughly uniform. Across donors, most TCRs were seen rarely, yet some public ones were widespread. TCR association rates varied by HLA locus in a later analysis, with DRB1 highest and HLA-C lowest.

Regarding this clone: The target antigen is unknown.

The length of the CDR3 is 14 residues. Per germline, CDR1 SGHKS and CDR2 YYEKEE (reference sequence). J gave up 15 bases and V 4 bases, and 12 bases lay outside the gene matches. The PCR had 60 Vbeta and 13 Jbeta primers. Assay used: immunoSEQ multiplex PCR; TCRdb lists only in-frame clones, some missing. In the table there are more than 140,000 clones, 75% to 80% of which are singletons. The sequenced material came from PBMCs. The source of this sequence is a male donor in good health and CMV-seronegative. The chain combines TRBV5-5 with TRBJ1-4; 10 bases are a match to TRBD1. In DNA, the CDR3 is TGTGCCAGCAGCCCGGACGGACAGGGGGTGAATGTGTTTTTT. It specifies CASSPDGQGVNVFF.